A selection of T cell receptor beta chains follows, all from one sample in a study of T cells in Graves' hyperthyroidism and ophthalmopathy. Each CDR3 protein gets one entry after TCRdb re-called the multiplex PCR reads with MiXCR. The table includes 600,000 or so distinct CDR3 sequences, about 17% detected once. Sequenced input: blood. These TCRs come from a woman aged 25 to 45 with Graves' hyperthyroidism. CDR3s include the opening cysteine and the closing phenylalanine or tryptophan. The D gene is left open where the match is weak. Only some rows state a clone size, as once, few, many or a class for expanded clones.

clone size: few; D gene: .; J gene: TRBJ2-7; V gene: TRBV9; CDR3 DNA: TGTGCCAGCAGCGTAGCTGGAGGGGTAGCCTACGAGCAGTGCTTC; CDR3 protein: CASSVAGGVAYEQCF
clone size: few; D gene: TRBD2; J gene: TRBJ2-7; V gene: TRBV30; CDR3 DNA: TGTGCCTGGACTAGCGGGGACTACGAGCAGTACTTC; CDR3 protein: CAWTSGDYEQYF
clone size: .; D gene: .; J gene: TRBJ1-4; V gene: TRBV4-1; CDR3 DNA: TGCGCCAGCAGCCAATCGAGGACGCCAGCAACTAATGAAAAACTGTTTTTT; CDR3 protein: CASSQSRTPATNEKLFF
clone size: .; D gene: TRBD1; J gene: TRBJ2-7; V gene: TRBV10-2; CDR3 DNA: TGCGCCAGCAAGGCAGGGGGCGGTACCTACGAGCAGTACTTC; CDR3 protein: CASKAGGGTYEQYF
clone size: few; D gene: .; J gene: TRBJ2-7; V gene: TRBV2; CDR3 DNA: TGTGCCAGCAGTGAAGCGTCAGGGGCTAGCTCCTACGAGCAGTACTTC; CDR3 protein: CASSEASGASSYEQYF
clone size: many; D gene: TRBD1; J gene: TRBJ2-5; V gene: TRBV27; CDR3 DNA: TGTGCCAGCAGTTTGAGGACAGGTAGTCCAAAAGAGACCCAGTACTTC; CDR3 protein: CASSLRTGSPKETQYF
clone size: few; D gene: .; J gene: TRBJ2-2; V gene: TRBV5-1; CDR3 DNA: TGCGCCAGCAGCTGCCCGTGCGGGCGGAACACCGGGGAGCTGTTTTTT; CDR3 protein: CASSCPCGRNTGELFF
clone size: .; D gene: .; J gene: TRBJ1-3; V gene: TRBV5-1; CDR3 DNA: TGCGCCAGCAGTCAAGCCGGGTTTCAATCTGGAAACACCATATATTTT; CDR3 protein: CASSQAGFQSGNTIYF
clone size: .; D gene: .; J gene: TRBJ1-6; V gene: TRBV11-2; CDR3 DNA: TGTGCCAGCAGCTTGTCGCGTACCCTCGGAAGCTCCTATAATTCACCCCTCCACTTT; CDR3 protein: CASSLSRTLGSSYNSPLHF
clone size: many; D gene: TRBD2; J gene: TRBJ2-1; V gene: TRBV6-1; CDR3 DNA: TGTGCCAGCAGGACTAGCGGGACCGGTAGGGAAGAGCAGTTCTTC; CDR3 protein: CASRTSGTGREEQFF
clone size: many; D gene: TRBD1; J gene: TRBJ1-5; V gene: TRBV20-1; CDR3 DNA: TGCAGTGCTTACAGGGGAGATCAGCCCCAGCATTTT; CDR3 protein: CSAYRGDQPQHF
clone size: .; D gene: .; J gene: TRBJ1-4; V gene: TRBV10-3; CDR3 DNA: TGTGCCACCAGCTCCGGGACAACCGCCTTGTCTGTGTTTTTT; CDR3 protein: CATSSGTTALSVFF
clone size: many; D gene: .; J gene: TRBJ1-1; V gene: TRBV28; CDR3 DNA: TGTGCCAGCAGGCCCGGGACATCTGAAGCTTTCTTT; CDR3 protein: CASRPGTSEAFF
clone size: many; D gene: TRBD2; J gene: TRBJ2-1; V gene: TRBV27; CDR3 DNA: TGTGCCAGCAGTCTAACCCCCTCTAGCGGGAGCCTTGGTGAGCAGTTCTTC; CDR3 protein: CASSLTPSSGSLGEQFF
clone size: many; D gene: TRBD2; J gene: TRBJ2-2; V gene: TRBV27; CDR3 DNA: TGTGCCAGCAGTTTAAAGCGGGACAACACCGGGGAGCTGTTTTTT; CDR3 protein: CASSLKRDNTGELFF
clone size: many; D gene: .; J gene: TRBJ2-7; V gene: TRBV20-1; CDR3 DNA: TGCAGTGCTAGGGAGACAGGTACAAACTACGAGCAGTACTTC; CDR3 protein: CSARETGTNYEQYF
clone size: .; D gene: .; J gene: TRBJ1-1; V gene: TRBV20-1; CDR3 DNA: TGCAGTGCTAGAGCCGACAGACCGACTGAAGCTTTCTTT; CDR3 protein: CSARADRPTEAFF
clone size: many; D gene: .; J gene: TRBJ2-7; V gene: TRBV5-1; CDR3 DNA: TGCGCCAGCAGCCCCACGCCCGGGACACGCTACGAGCAGTACTTC; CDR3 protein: CASSPTPGTRYEQYF
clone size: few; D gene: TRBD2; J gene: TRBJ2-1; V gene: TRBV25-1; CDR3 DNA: TGTGCCAGCAGTGACCGGGCGGGAGGGCCCTATGAGCAGTTCTTC; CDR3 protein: CASSDRAGGPYEQFF
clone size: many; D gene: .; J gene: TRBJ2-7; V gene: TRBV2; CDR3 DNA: TGTGCCAGCAGCGGAAATGTAGGCTACGAGCAGTACTTC; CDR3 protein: CASSGNVGYEQYF
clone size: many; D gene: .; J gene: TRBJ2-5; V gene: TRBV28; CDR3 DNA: TGTGCCAGCAGTCTATCGGGACTCCGCCAAGAGACCCAGTACTTC; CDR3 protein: CASSLSGLRQETQYF
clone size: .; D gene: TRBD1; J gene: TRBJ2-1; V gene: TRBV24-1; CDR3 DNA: TGTGCCACCAGTGACCCTTACGACAGGGGATCTTACAATGAGCAGTTCTTC; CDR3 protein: CATSDPYDRGSYNEQFF
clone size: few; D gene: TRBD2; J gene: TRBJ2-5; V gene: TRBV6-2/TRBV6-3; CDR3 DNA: TGTGCCAGCAGTCCGGGACTAGCGGGAGTTTGGGAGACCCAGTACTTC; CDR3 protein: CASSPGLAGVWETQYF
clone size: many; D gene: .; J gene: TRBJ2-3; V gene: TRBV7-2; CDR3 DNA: TGTGCCAGCAGCCACGTAGGGGGAACAGATACGCAGTATTTT; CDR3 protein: CASSHVGGTDTQYF
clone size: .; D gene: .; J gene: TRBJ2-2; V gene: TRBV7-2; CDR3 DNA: TGTGCCAGCTTCGGGACATACGCGAACACCGGGGAGCTGTTTTTT; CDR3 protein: CASFGTYANTGELFF
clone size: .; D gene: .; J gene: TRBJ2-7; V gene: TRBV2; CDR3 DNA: TGTGCCAGCAATCGGGGAGGTTATAACGAGCAGTACTTC; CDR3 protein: CASNRGGYNEQYF
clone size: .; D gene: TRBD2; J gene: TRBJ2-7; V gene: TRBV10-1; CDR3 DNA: TGCGCCAGCAGGGCCAGCGGGAGGGGGAGCGAGCAGTACTTC; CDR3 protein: CASRASGRGSEQYF
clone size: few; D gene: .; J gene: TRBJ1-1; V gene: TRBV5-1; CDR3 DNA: TGCGCCAGCAGCTTTCGGACAGAGAACACTGAAGCTTTCTTT; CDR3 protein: CASSFRTENTEAFF
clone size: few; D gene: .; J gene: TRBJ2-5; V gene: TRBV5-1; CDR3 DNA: TGCGCCAGCGGTCAATTGGGGGGAGGAGAGACCCAGTACTTC; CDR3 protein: CASGQLGGGETQYF
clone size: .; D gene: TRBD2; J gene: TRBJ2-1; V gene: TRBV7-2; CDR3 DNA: TGTGCCAGCAGCCCCCTGAGCGGGGCCCTTGGGGGGCAGTTCTTC; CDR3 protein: CASSPLSGALGGQFF
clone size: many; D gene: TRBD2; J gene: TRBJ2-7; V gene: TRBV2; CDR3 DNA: TGTGCCAGCAGCGGGACTAGCGGGGTGGTCTACGAGCAGTACTTC; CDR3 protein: CASSGTSGVVYEQYF
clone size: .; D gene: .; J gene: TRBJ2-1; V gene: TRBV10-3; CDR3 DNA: TGTGCCATCAGTGAGTTGGCGGTAGCTGGTGAGCAGTTCTTC; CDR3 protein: CAISELAVAGEQFF
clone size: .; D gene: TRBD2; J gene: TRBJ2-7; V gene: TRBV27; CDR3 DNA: TGTGCCAGCAGTTTAGATCTAGCGGGAAGATACGAGCAGTACTTC; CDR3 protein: CASSLDLAGRYEQYF
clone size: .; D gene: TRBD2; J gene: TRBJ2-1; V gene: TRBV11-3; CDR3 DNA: TGTGCCAGCAGCTTAGGGACTAGCGGGAGGTTAAATGAGCAGTTCTTC; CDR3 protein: CASSLGTSGRLNEQFF
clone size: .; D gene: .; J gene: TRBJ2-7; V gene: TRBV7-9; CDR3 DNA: TGTGCCAGCAGCTTAGGAAGGGGTCCTCTGTGGGAGCAGTACTTC; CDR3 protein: CASSLGRGPLWEQYF
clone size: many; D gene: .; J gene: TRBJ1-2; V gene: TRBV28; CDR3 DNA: TGTGCCAGCAGTTGGGGACTGTCCAACTATGGCTACACCTTC; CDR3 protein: CASSWGLSNYGYTF
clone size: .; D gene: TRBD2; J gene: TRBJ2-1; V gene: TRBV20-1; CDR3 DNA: TGCAGTGCGACCCCCGGGACTAGCGACAATGAGCAGTTCTTC; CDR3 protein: CSATPGTSDNEQFF
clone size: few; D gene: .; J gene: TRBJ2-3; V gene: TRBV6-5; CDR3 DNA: TGTGCCAGCAGTTACCTAACGGCGCAGTATTTT; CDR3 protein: CASSYLTAQYF
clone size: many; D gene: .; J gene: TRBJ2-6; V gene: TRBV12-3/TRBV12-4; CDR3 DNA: TGTGCCAGCAGTCCCGGGGCCACAGGGTCTGGGGCCAACGTCCTGACTTTC; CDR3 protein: CASSPGATGSGANVLTF
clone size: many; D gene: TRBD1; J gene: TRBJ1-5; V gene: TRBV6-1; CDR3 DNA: TGTGCCAGCCAAAGCAGGACAGGGAGCAATCAGCCCCAGCATTTT; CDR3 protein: CASQSRTGSNQPQHF
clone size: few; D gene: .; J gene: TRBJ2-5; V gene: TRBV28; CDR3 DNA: TGTGCCAGCTACGGGGGAGTGGGAGAGACCCAGTACTTC; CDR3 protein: CASYGGVGETQYF
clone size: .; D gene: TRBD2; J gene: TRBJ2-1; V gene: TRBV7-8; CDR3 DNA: TGTGCCAGCGGACTAGCGGGAGGGCCTTCCTACAATGAGCAGTTCTTC; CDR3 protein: CASGLAGGPSYNEQFF
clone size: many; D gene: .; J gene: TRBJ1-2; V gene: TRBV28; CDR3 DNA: TGTGCCAGCAGTTTGGCGGACACTCCCTATGGCTACACCTTC; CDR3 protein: CASSLADTPYGYTF
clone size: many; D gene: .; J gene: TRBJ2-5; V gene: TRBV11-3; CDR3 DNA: TGTGCCAGCGGGCCAACACAGGGTATCGAGACCCAGTACTTC; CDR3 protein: CASGPTQGIETQYF
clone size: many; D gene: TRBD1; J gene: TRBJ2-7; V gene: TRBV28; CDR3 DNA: TGTGCCAGCAGCAAGACAGGGGGTAGCTACGAGCAGTACTTC; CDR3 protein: CASSKTGGSYEQYF
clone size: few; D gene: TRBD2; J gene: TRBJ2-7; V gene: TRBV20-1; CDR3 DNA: TGCAGTGCCCCACTAGCGGGAGTGTCCTACGAGCAGTACTTC; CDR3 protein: CSAPLAGVSYEQYF
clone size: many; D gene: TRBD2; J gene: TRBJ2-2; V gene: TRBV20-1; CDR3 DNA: TGCAGTGCTAGAGATTTTGCTAGCGGTTCAAACACCGGGGAGCTGTTTTTT; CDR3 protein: CSARDFASGSNTGELFF
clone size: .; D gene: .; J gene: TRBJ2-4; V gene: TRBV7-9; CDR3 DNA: TGTGCCAGCAGCCCACCGCCACTAGCCAGAAACATTCAGTACTTC; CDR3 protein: CASSPPPLARNIQYF
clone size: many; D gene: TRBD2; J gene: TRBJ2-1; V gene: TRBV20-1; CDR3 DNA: TGCAGTGCTCTCACGACTAGCGCCCCCCTATACAATGAGCAGTTCTTC; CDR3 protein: CSALTTSAPLYNEQFF
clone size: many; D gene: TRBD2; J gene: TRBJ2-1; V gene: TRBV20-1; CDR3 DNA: TGCAGTGCCTACCCATTCACTAGCGGGTCCTACAATGAGCAGTTCTTC; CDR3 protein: CSAYPFTSGSYNEQFF
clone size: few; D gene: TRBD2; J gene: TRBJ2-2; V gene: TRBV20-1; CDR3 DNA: TGCAGTGCTAGACAGTCCGGGACTACAAACACCGGGGAGCTGTTTTTT; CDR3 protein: CSARQSGTTNTGELFF
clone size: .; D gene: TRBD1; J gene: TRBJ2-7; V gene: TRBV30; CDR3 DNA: TGTGCCTCGAACAGGGGGCTTTTCTACGAGCAGTACTTC; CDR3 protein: CASNRGLFYEQYF
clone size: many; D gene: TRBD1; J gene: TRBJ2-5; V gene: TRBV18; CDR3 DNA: TGTGCCAGCTCATTCACAGGGGTGAGAGAGACCCAGTACTTC; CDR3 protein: CASSFTGVRETQYF
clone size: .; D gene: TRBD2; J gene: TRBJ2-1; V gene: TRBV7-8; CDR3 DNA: TGTGCCAGCAGCTTACTACTAGCGGGAGGGGGGTCCTACAATGAGCAGTTCTTC; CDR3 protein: CASSLLLAGGGSYNEQFF